Listed below are T cell receptor beta chains from one sample, sequenced in a study of shared clonotypes between healthy human individuals. The method was immunoSEQ multiplex PCR; TCRdb's version includes in-frame clones alone and lacks a portion of them. Of over a million clones in the sample, 95% to 99% are singletons; the top ten hold roughly 0.4%. The sequenced sample was naive CD4+ T cells sorted from blood. The receptor set was obtained from a man in his thirties or forties in good health. The CDR3 runs from the conserved cysteine through the conserved F or W. D genes are given only for firm matches. Some rows mark clone size as missing; the rest say once, few, many or name a class of expanded clone.

size,D,V,J,DNA,CDR3
-,-,TRBV28,TRBJ1-3,TGTGCCAGCAGCTCCGACAGCTCTGGAAACACCATATATTTT,CASSSDSSGNTIYF
-,TRBD1,TRBV9,TRBJ2-2,TGTGCCAGCAGCGGAACAGGGGTCCTTGGGGCCGGGGAGCTGTTTTTT,CASSGTGVLGAGELFF
-,TRBD2,TRBV18,TRBJ2-1,TGTGCCAGCTCACAGTCAGCGGGAGGTGATGAGCAGTTCTTC,CASSQSAGGDEQFF
once,TRBD2,TRBV29-1,TRBJ2-3,TGCAGCGTGGGGGGGAGATTCACAGATACGCAGTATTTT,CSVGGRFTDTQYF
-,-,TRBV7-2,TRBJ1-1,TGTGCCAGCAGCTTCAAATCCCTGAACACTGAAGCTTTCTTT,CASSFKSLNTEAFF
-,-,TRBV5-1,TRBJ2-7,TGCGCCAGCAGCTTAGTTGGGCTCACCTACGAGCAGTACTTC,CASSLVGLTYEQYF
-,-,TRBV9,TRBJ2-1,TGTGCCAGCAGCGTAGTCGGTTCCAGCTCCTACAATGAGCAGTTCTTC,CASSVVGSSSYNEQFF
-,TRBD1,TRBV7-2,TRBJ2-1,TGTGCCAGCCTATTAGGGGACAGGGGAGGCTACAATGAGCAGTTCTTC,CASLLGDRGGYNEQFF
-,-,TRBV6-1,TRBJ2-7,TGTGCCAGCAGTACGGAGGCAGGGGGGACCTACGAGCAGTACTTC,CASSTEAGGTYEQYF
-,TRBD2,TRBV19,TRBJ2-5,TGTGCCAGTAGTGGACCCATTGGGGGGGTGACCCAGTACTTC,CASSGPIGGVTQYF
-,-,TRBV19,TRBJ1-5,TGTGCCACGAGCAATGGAGGACAGAGGGATCAGCCCCAGCATTTT,CATSNGGQRDQPQHF
-,TRBD2,TRBV28,TRBJ2-1,TGTGCCAGCAGTTTAAAACTAGCGGCCTGGAATGAGCAGTTCTTC,CASSLKLAAWNEQFF
-,TRBD1,TRBV28,TRBJ1-2,TGTGCCAGCAGAAACAGGGGGCGGATGGATGGCTACACCTTC,CASRNRGRMDGYTF
-,-,TRBV7-2,TRBJ1-4,TGTGCCAGCAGCGGGGCAGGGATTGGTGGAAAACTGTTTTTT,CASSGAGIGGKLFF
-,-,TRBV11-2,TRBJ2-7,TGTGCCAGCAGGAGAACAGGAGACGAGCAGTACTTC,CASRRTGDEQYF
-,-,TRBV5-5,TRBJ2-3,TGTGCCAGCAGCTTGGGGAGGAGGACAGATACGCAGTATTTT,CASSLGRRTDTQYF
-,-,TRBV6-5,TRBJ2-5,TGTGCCAGCAAGGCGGGCGGCGAGACCCAGTACTTC,CASKAGGETQYF
-,-,TRBV10-1,TRBJ2-1,TGCGCCAGCAGCTTCGACCCGGTACCTACCTACAATGAGCAGTTCTTC,CASSFDPVPTYNEQFF
-,-,TRBV11-2,TRBJ1-5,TGTGCCAGCAGCTTAGGAGGGGGATACAATCAGCCCCAGCATTTT,CASSLGGGYNQPQHF
-,-,TRBV5-1,TRBJ2-3,TGCGCCAGCAGCTTGGCGGGCCCCACAGATACGCAGTATTTT,CASSLAGPTDTQYF
-,TRBD2,TRBV28,TRBJ2-1,TGTGCCAGCATCCTTTTGCGGTTAGCGGGGGACGACAATGAGCAGTTCTTC,CASILLRLAGDDNEQFF
-,-,TRBV28,TRBJ1-5,TGTGCCAGCAGTTTTGACAGGCTGACCCAGCATTTT,CASSFDRLTQHF
-,-,TRBV5-4,TRBJ2-3,TGTGCCAGCAGCTTCCCAGGGCAGGGCACAGATACGCAGTATTTT,CASSFPGQGTDTQYF
-,-,TRBV7-2,TRBJ2-3,TGTGCCAGCAGCAGGGCTGCAGGTACGCAGTATTTT,CASSRAAGTQYF